What follows are 23 T cell receptor beta chains derived from one specimen sequenced in a study of regulatory T cells in long-lasting Graves disease. Both iRepertoire HTBI primers and Arm-PCR of CDR3 regions were used to build the TCR beta libraries. TCRdb re-analysed the multiplex PCR reads in MiXCR, keeping a single row per CDR3 protein. The repertoire includes approximately 400,000 distinct CDR3 sequences, roughly 16% of them detected once, and roughly 20% sits in the top ten. Specified time point: newly diagnosed GD, antithyroid drugs for less than 3 months. Generation of the TCR library employed RNA extracted from PBMCs. Specimen: peripheral blood mononuclear cells (PBMCs), collected at new diagnosis, from a patient treated with antithyroid drugs. These receptors were taken from a female donor with Graves disease.

This clonotype was counted ten times or more. The J gene is TRBJ1-1, the V gene TRBV20-1; D may be TRBD1 (5 bases). The ends were cut back, 6 bases at V and 2 bases at J, with 7 bases in the middle. This CDR3 is built from 11 residues. In germline, CDR1 is DFQATT, CDR2 SNEGSKA (reference sequence). CDR3 DNA sequence: TGCAGTGCGGACAAAAACACTGAAGCTTTCTTT. Amino acid sequence: CSADKNTEAFF.

The chain links TRBV4-1 to TRBJ1-2; possible D gene TRBD1, 6 bases. Trimming left V 4 bases short and J 4 bases short, with 25 bases between. Looked up from germline, CDR1 is MGHRA and CDR2 is YSYEKL. The CDR3 runs to 18 residues. CDR3 DNA sequence: TGCGCCAGCAGCCCCTTTAGCCGAACGGGGGGCTCCCTCTATGGCTACACCTTC. Its translation is CASSPFSRTGGSLYGYTF.

This clonotype was found a few times. The chain couples TRBV11-1 to TRBJ2-1; 9 bases agree with TRBD2. From germline, CDR1 is SGHAT and CDR2 FQDESV (reference sequence). Trimming at V came to 5 bases and at J to 8 bases, leaving 10 bases not matched to a gene. This CDR3 region has 15 residues. The CDR3 loop is CASSLEASGNHEQFF. Written as DNA, the CDR3 is TGTGCCAGCAGCCTCGAGGCTAGCGGGAATCATGAGCAGTTCTTC.

The chain carries TRBV20-1 and TRBJ1-1; TRBD1 might be the D (5 bases). This CDR3 spans 11 amino acids. Germline CDR1 reads DFQATT; CDR2 reads SNEGSKA (reference sequence). The V gene lost 6 bases and the J gene lost 11 bases, with 16 bases spanning the gap. CDR3: CSARAAHRAFF. In DNA form, the CDR3 reads TGCAGTGCCAGGGCCGCACATCGGGCTTTCTTT.

There are many counts of this clonotype. This sequence joins TRBV28 and TRBJ1-5, with a tentative D call TRBD1 (5 bases). The CDR3 is 17 residues long. Germline values: CDR1 MDHEN, CDR2 SYDVKM. Trimming cost V 5 bases and J 5 bases, with 22 bases left between them. As DNA, the CDR3 is TGTGCCAGCAGTCTCTCCGGGCCCGACAGAAACCATCAGCCCCAGCATTTT. Its protein product is CASSLSGPDRNHQPQHF.

This clonotype was seen at least ten times. V usage is TRBV6-2 or TRBV6-3 and J usage is TRBJ1-2; D ambiguous. Germline V lookup: CDR1 MNHEY, CDR2 SVGEGT. The V and J ends lost 5 bases and 4 bases respectively, with 14 bases between them. CDR3 length equals 14 residues. CDR3 coding DNA: TGTGCCAGCAGTGAAGCTGAGACGGTCTATGGCTACACCTTC. This codes for CASSEAETVYGYTF.

This clonotype was detected once. A read error may be the cause here, since a much bigger clone is one base away. The genes are TRBV6-5 and TRBJ2-3; maybe TRBD2 (7 bases). This CDR3 contains 15 residues. The V and J ends lost 2 bases and 7 bases respectively, with 16 bases between them. Germline V lookup: CDR1 MNHEY, CDR2 SVGAGI. This CDR3 reads CASSYSGGGANTQYF. In DNA, the CDR3 is TGTGCCAGCAGTTACAGCGGCGGGGGCGCGAATACGCAGTATTTT.

This clonotype was seen at least ten times. The V and J genes are TRBV13 and TRBJ2-5; TRBD1 might be the D (5 bases). Trimming took 3 bases from V and 4 from J, leaving 15 bases between them. CDR3 length: 15 residues. Looked up from germline, CDR1 is PRHDT and CDR2 is FYEKMQ (reference sequence). The DNA of the CDR3 is TGTGCCAGCAGCTTGAAGGGGCTCACAGGAGAGACCCAGTACTTC. This translates into CASSLKGLTGETQYF.

This clonotype was seen many times. The chain employs TRBV5-5 and TRBJ1-4; tentative D call: TRBD1 (5 bases). V gave up 2 bases and J gave up 8 bases, with 13 bases separating them. The CDR3 runs 14 residues. The germline V gene has CDR1 SGHKS and CDR2 YYEKEE (reference sequence). CDR3 DNA: TGTGCCAGCAGCTTAGAGTCAGGGAACGAAAAACTGTTTTTT. Encoded protein: CASSLESGNEKLFF.

The genes are TRBV4-3 and TRBJ1-4; the D is unclear. Germline CDR1 LGHNA, CDR2 YSLEER. V gave up 1 base and J gave up 0 bases, with 9 bases separating them. The CDR3 loop spans 16 amino acids. CDR3 nucleotide sequence: TGCGCCAGCAGCCAAGGCTTAGCCGCAACTAATGAAAAACTGTTTTTT. Amino acids: CASSQGLAATNEKLFF.

The chain is built from TRBV12-3 or TRBV12-4 and TRBJ2-2; 8 bases agree with TRBD1. CDR3 length: 17 residues. The J segment lost 7 bases and the V segment lost 5 bases, leaving 15 bases of the junction unmatched. The DNA for the CDR3 is TGTGCCAGCAGTCCCCCGGGGACAGGCTCCCGGAGCGGGGAGCTGTTTTTT. It yields the protein CASSPPGTGSRSGELFF.

This clonotype has a count of ten or more. This sequence joins TRBV2 and TRBJ1-2; weak D call: TRBD1 (6 bases). The CDR3 extends over 14 amino acids. Germline CDR1 reads SNHLY; CDR2 reads FYNNEI. Trimming shortened V by 6 bases and J by 5 bases, and 16 bases separated the two germline ends. The CDR3 DNA reads as TGTGCCAGCAGGCCGGGATCCCAGGGGTATGGCTACACCTTC. This translates into CASRPGSQGYGYTF.

CDR3 nucleotide sequence: TGTGCCAGCAGCCCCGAGGGGCGGAGGGGCACAGATACGCAGTATTTT. It is translated as CASSPEGRRGTDTQYF. The rearrangement links TRBV5-4 to TRBJ2-3; the D gene is possibly TRBD2 (6 bases). The V end lost 4 bases, the J end lost 1 base, and 16 bases lay between the germline ends. The CDR3 sequence is 16 residues long. Per the germline V gene, CDR1 is SGHNT and CDR2 is YYREEE (reference sequence).

V gene TRBV30 combines with J gene TRBJ1-5; D is unclear. Deletions cut 5 bases from V and 4 bases from J, with 15 bases between. The CDR3 is made up of 14 amino acids. Per the germline V gene, CDR1 is GTSNPN and CDR2 is SVGIG (reference sequence). The CDR3 loop is CAWGLDPYNQPQHF. Here the CDR3 DNA reads TGTGCCTGGGGCTTGGACCCCTATAATCAGCCCCAGCATTTT. The variable domain in full, completed from reference TRBV30 and TRBJ1-5, reads SQTIHQWPATLVQPVGSPLSLECTVEGTSNPNLYWYRQAAGRGLQLLFYSVGIGQISSEVPQNLSASRPQDRQFILSSKKLLLSDSGFYLCAWGLDPYNQPQHFGDGTRLSIL.

This clonotype was detected ten times or more. The gene calls are TRBV3-1 and TRBJ1-1; 7 bases fit TRBD1. Germline V gives CDR1 LGHDT, CDR2 YNNKEL (reference sequence). The CDR3 is made up of 15 amino acids. V gave up 3 bases and J gave up 4 bases; unmatched junction bases: 8. The CDR3 DNA reads TGTGCCAGCAGCCAGGCCAGGGGGGTCGCCACTGAAGCTTTCTTT. It specifies CASSQARGVATEAFF.

This clonotype was found many times. This chain links TRBV2 with TRBJ2-7, with 15 bases identical to TRBD2. CDR1 SNHLY and CDR2 FYNNEI come from the germline V gene. The J segment lost 4 bases and the V segment lost 2 bases, leaving 18 bases of the junction unmatched. The CDR3 runs to 21 residues. CDR3 in DNA: TGTGCCAGCAGTGAACCTACGGGGACTAGCGGGAGGAACGGCGTATGGTACGAGCAGTACTTC. Protein product: CASSEPTGTSGRNGVWYEQYF.

This clonotype has more than one count but fewer than ten. The chain joins TRBV28 to TRBJ1-2; D gene ambiguous. V was trimmed by 8 bases and J by 3 bases, leaving 10 bases between them. The CDR3 is 12 amino acids. Germline assignment: CDR1 MDHEN and CDR2 SYDVKM. CDR3 sequence: CASFKGYYGYTF. The CDR3, as DNA: TGTGCCAGCTTTAAAGGGTACTATGGCTACACCTTC.

J is TRBJ1-5 and V is TRBV9; 7 bases fit TRBD1. The V and J ends lost 0 bases and 4 bases, in that order; junction bases with no gene match: 7. Germline V gene data show CDR1 as SGDLS and CDR2 as YYNGEE. This CDR3 spans 16 amino acids. The CDR3 DNA sequence: TGTGCCAGCAGCGTAGGCGTAGGGGGCCAAAATCAGCCCCAGCATTTT. This gives the protein CASSVGVGGQNQPQHF.

In this sample, this clonotype turned up many times. The J gene is TRBJ1-5, the V gene TRBV7-8; no firm D call. V was shortened by 0 bases and J by 5 bases, with 14 bases between the two germline ends. This CDR3 is 16 amino acids long. CDR1 SGHVS and CDR2 FQNEAQ come from the germline V gene. The CDR3 bases are TGTGCCAGCAGCTTAGCGACTTCATCGGGCCATCAGCCCCAGCATTTT. It encodes CASSLATSSGHQPQHF.

The rearrangement joins TRBV27 to TRBJ2-5; a weak D match, TRBD2 (5 bases). The CDR3 loop spans 15 amino acids. Trimming removed 2 bases at V and 4 bases at J, with 14 bases between. Looked up from germline, CDR1 is MNHEY and CDR2 is SMNVEV (reference sequence). The CDR3 DNA follows: TGTGCCAGCAGTTTAGGGAGACTGGGCCGAGAGACCCAGTACTTC. Translating it yields CASSLGRLGRETQYF.

Many counts were recorded for this clonotype. The chain has TRBV12-3 or TRBV12-4 and TRBJ2-7; tentatively, D is TRBD1 or TRBD2 (5 bases each). The CDR3 is 16 residues long. Trimming cost V 4 bases and J 0 bases, with 16 bases left between them. CDR3 bases: TGTGCCAGCAGTTCCCGCCTTTGGGGGAGCTCCTACGAGCAGTACTTC. Protein: CASSSRLWGSSYEQYF.

This clonotype occurred many times. The DNA for the CDR3 is TGTGCCAGCAGCTTTGACGGGCTCAACACTGAAGCTTTCTTT. This codes for CASSFDGLNTEAFF. V gene TRBV7-8 combines with J gene TRBJ1-1, with unresolved D. Germline V gene lookup returns CDR1 SGHVS and CDR2 FQNEAQ. The CDR3 is made up of 14 amino acids. Deletions cut 3 bases from V and 2 bases from J, with 10 bases between.

The rearrangement uses TRBV29-1 and TRBJ1-5; maybe TRBD1 (5 bases). Germline-derived CDR1 and CDR2 are SQVTM and ANQGSEA. V shed 4 bases and J shed 3 bases, with 10 bases lying between them. This CDR3 region has 13 residues. CDR3: CSVGGRDNQPQHF. The CDR3, as DNA: TGCAGCGTTGGGGGCAGGGACAATCAGCCCCAGCATTTT.